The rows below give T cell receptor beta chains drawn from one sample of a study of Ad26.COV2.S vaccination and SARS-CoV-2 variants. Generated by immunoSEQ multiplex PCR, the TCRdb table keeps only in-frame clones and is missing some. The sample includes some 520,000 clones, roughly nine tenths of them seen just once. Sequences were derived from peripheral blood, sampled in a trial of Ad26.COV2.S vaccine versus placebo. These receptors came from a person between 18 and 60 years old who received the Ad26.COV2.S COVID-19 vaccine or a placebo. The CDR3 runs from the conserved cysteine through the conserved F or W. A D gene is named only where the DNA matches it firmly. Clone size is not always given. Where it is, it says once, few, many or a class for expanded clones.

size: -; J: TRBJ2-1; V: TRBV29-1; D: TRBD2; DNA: TGCAGCGTGGGACTAGATCAGTACAATGAGCAGTTCTTC; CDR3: CSVGLDQYNEQFF
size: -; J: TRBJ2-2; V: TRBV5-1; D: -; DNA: TGCGCCAGCAGCTTGCAGCCAGAATCGAACACCGGGGAGCTGTTTTTT; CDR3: CASSLQPESNTGELFF
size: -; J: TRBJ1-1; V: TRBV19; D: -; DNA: TGTGCCAGTAGCCTTCCCGGGACTAAAGCTTTCTTT; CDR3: CASSLPGTKAFF
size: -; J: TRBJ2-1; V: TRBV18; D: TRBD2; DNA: TGTGCCAGCTCACCGCCGAGCGGGATCAATGAGCAGTTCTTC; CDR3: CASSPPSGINEQFF
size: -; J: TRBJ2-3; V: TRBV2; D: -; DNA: TGTGCCAGCAGGGGGGACCGAGGTGTGACAGATACGCAGTATTTT; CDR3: CASRGDRGVTDTQYF
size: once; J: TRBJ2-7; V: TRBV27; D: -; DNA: TGTGCCAGCAGTCCCCGACCAGTTTACGAGCAGTACTTC; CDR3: CASSPRPVYEQYF
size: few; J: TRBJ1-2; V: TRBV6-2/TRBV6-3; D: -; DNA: TGTGCCAGCAGTTACAAGGGACCGGTCTATGGCTACACCTTC; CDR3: CASSYKGPVYGYTF
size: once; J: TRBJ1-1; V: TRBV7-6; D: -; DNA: TGTGCCAGCAGCCGAGGACAGAACACTGAAGCTTTCTTT; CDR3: CASSRGQNTEAFF
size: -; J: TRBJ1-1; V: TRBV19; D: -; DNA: TGTGCCAGTACCCCCTGGGGGGTTATGAACACTGAAGCTTTCTTT; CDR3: CASTPWGVMNTEAFF
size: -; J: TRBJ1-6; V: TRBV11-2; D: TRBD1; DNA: TGTGCCAGCAGCGCCGGGACAGGGTTGTTCCCCCTCCACTTT; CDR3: CASSAGTGLFPLHF
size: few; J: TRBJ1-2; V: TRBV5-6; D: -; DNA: TGTGCCAGCAGCTTAAACAGGGTAGGACACACCTTC; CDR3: CASSLNRVGHTF
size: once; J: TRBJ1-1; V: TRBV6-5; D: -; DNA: TGTGCCTCAATACGGGGTTTGGCTTTCTTT; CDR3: CASIRGLAFF
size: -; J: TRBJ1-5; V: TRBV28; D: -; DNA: TGTGCCACCAGGGTCTCCGGCTATCAGCCCCAGCATTTT; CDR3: CATRVSGYQPQHF
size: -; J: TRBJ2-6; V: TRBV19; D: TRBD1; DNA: TGTGCCAGTAGGACAGGGACATCCCCTGGGGCCAACGTCCTGACTTTC; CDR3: CASRTGTSPGANVLTF
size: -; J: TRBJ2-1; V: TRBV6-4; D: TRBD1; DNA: TGTGCCAGCAGTCCCCGGGACAGAAGGGGCAATGAGCAGTTCTTC; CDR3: CASSPRDRRGNEQFF
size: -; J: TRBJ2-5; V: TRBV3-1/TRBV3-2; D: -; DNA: TGTGCCAGCAGCCAAGATTGCCAACTCTTAGAGACCCAGTACTTC; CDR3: CASSQDCQLLETQYF
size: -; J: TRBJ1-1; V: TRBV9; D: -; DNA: TGTGCCAGCAGCGTATCCGGGAGGAACACTGAAGCTTTCTTT; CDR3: CASSVSGRNTEAFF
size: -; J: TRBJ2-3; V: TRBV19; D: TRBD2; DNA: TGTGCCAGTAGTAAATTACTAGCGACAGATACGCAGTATTTT; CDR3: CASSKLLATDTQYF
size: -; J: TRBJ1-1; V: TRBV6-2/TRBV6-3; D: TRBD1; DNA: TGTGCCAGCAGCAGACAGGGAAGCGATGGTGAAGCTTTCTTT; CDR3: CASSRQGSDGEAFF
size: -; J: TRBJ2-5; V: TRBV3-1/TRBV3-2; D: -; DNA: TGTGCCAGCAGCCGGGGGAACCAAGAGACCCAGTACTTC; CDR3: CASSRGNQETQYF
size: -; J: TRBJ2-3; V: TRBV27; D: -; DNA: TGTGCCAGCAGTTTCGGGGGCCGCACAGATACGCAGTATTTT; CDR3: CASSFGGRTDTQYF
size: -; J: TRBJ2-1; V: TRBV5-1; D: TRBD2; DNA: TGCGCCAGCAGCTTGGCCCTGCGGGCTAGCGGGAGCTATGAGCAGTTCTTC; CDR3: CASSLALRASGSYEQFF